The present T cell receptor beta chain was sequenced within a study of T-cell reconstitution after alpha-beta-depleted transplantation in children. Study observations and caveats: At day 60, the high TCRbeta diversity found in some patients originated from recipient T cells and thymic progenitors that had survived. Several hundred rapidly expanded clones from non-depleted graft cells reportedly supplied alpha-beta T cells about two months post-transplant. Among T cells one year after transplant, newly produced cells accounted for most counts and diversity.

There are a few counts of this clonotype. What it recognizes is unknown. Sequence at one end of the junction differs from germline and may be a read error. The CDR3 is 19 residues long. From germline, CDR1 is SEHNR and CDR2 FQNEAQ (reference sequence). Unique molecular identifiers were used to barcode this TCRbeta library. TCRdb processed the PCR reads anew with MiXCR; each CDR3 protein has one entry. The sample holds tens of thousands of distinct CDR3 sequences, under 8% seen once. The rearrangement links TRBV7-9 to TRBJ2-6; D gene unclear. The source was peripheral blood, collected 60 days after TCRalphabeta/CD19-depleted stem cell transplant. The receptor comes from a child less than two years old who had a stem cell transplant for acute myeloid leukemia, so the T cells may come from the graft donor. The CDR3 spells CASRFVSRTATSGANVLTF. In nucleotides, the CDR3 is TGTGCCAGCCGCTTCGTTTCCCGGACGGCTACATCTGGGGCCAACGTCCTGACTTTC.